The 11 T cell receptor beta chains reported below all come from one sample, sequenced in a study of blood T cell repertoires in COVID-19. The assay was immunoSEQ multiplex PCR, and TCRdb's table has in-frame clones only and misses some. This sample yields approximately 170,000 clones, of which around four fifths are seen a single time; about a tenth belongs to the top ten. Sequences were obtained from peripheral blood. The source of these receptors is a human donor in a cohort sampled during active COVID-19.

The chain recombines TRBV10-3 with TRBJ1-2; D might be TRBD1 (6 bases). In germline, CDR1 is ENHRY, CDR2 SYGVKD. This CDR3 spans 13 amino acids. Trimming cost V 0 bases and J 4 bases, with 6 bases left between them. The CDR3 spells CAISESRGYGYTF. The CDR3 DNA is TGTGCCATCAGTGAGTCCAGGGGCTATGGCTACACCTTC.

The chain couples TRBV9 to TRBJ1-2; 7 positions agree with TRBD1. The CDR3 runs 15 residues. The V gene's germline CDR1 is SGDLS and CDR2 YYNGEE. V lost 3 bases and J lost 8; bases outside the gene matches: 13. The chain's CDR3 is CASSETLGGSNGYTF. The CDR3 nucleotides read TGTGCCAGCAGCGAGACATTAGGGGGCAGTAACGGCTACACCTTC.

This chain uses TRBV28 with TRBJ2-3, with 7 nucleotides matching TRBD1. With V trimmed by 6 bases and J by 4 bases, 10 bases remained unmatched. Per germline, CDR1 MDHEN and CDR2 SYDVKM. CDR3 length: 15 amino acids. DNA for the CDR3: TGTGCCAGCAGGCTCCAGGGGGAGATTCCAGATACGCAGTATTTT. Its translation: CASRLQGEIPDTQYF.

The chain uses TRBV19 and TRBJ2-5; 9 bases fit TRBD1. Germline CDR1 is LNHDA and CDR2 is SQIVND (reference sequence). The CDR3 runs to 16 residues. V lost 3 bases to trimming and J lost 5 bases; unmatched junction nucleotides: 10. CDR3 bases: TGTGCCAGTAGTATTCCAGGGACAGGGCAGGCGGAGACCCAGTACTTC. As protein: CASSIPGTGQAETQYF.

CDR3: CASSSGQHTGELFF. The CDR3 bases are TGTGCCAGCAGCTCGGGACAGCACACCGGGGAGCTGTTTTTT. The rearrangement joins TRBV7-2 to TRBJ2-2, with 7 bases identical to TRBD1. The CDR3 is 14 amino acids. Germline V gives CDR1 SGHTA, CDR2 FQGNSA. V shed 4 bases, J shed 3 bases, and the junction held 2 bases outside the gene matches.

The chain recombines TRBV30 with TRBJ2-3; D unresolved. The CDR3 consists of 11 residues. Trimming cost V 4 bases and J 5 bases, with 7 bases left between them. Per germline, CDR1 GTSNPN and CDR2 SVGIG (reference sequence). The CDR3 region has the DNA TGTGCCTGGAAACCCGGAGATACGCAGTATTTT. Translating gives CAWKPGDTQYF.

The chain recombines TRBV27 with TRBJ2-7; no reliable D call. Germline CDR1 MNHEY, CDR2 SMNVEV (reference sequence). The CDR3 sequence is 15 residues long. Trimming shortened V by 7 bases and J by 0 bases, and 16 bases separated the two germline ends. CDR3: CASIKLQPGSYEQYF. CDR3 in DNA: TGTGCCAGCATAAAACTTCAGCCGGGCTCCTACGAGCAGTACTTC.

The rearrangement joins TRBV5-1 to TRBJ2-1; possible D gene TRBD2, 5 bases. V was pared by 0 bases and J by 1 base, with 5 bases between. This CDR3 is built from 14 residues. Germline assignment: CDR1 SGHRS and CDR2 YFSETQ. The CDR3 DNA reads TGCGCCAGCAGCTTGGGCGGGTCCTACAATGAGCAGTTCTTC. Translating it yields CASSLGGSYNEQFF.

This rearrangement joins TRBV7-3 to TRBJ1-1, with D possibly being TRBD1 (5 bases). V shed 2 bases and J shed 5 bases, with 6 bases lying between them. This CDR3 is 12 amino acids long. Germline V CDR1 and CDR2: SGHTA, FQGTGA. The CDR3 loop reads CASSLRGTEAFF. The CDR3 nucleotides are TGTGCCAGCAGCTTACGGGGGACTGAAGCTTTCTTT.

The V gene is TRBV25-1, the J gene TRBJ1-6, with 7 nucleotides matching TRBD1. Germline V gives CDR1 MGHDK, CDR2 SYGVNS. The ends lost 2 bases at V and 1 base at J; junction bases unmatched: 2. CDR3 size: 16 residues. In DNA, the CDR3 is TGTGCCAGCAGTGAAAAACAGGGGTCCTATAATTCACCCCTCCACTTT. Its translation is CASSEKQGSYNSPLHF.

CDR3 nucleotide sequence: TGCGCCAGCGCCCAGGGGGCAGGAGAAAAACTGTTTTTT. The encoded protein is CASAQGAGEKLFF. The genes are TRBV4-3 and TRBJ1-4, with TRBD1 matching 8 bases. Germline CDR1 and CDR2: LGHNA and YSLEER. The CDR3 loop spans 13 amino acids. The trim removed 8 bases at V and 8 bases at J, leaving 7 bases unmatched.